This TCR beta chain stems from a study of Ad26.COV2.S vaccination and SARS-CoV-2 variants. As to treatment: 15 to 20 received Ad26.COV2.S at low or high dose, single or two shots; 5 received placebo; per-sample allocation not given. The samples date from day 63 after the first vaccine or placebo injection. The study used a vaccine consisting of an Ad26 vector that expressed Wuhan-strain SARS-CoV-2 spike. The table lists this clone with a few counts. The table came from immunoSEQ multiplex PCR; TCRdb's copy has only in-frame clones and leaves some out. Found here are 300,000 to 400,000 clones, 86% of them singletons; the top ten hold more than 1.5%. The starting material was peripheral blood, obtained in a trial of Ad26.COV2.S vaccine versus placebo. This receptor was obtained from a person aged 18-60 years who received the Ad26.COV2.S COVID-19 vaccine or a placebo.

CDR3 loop: CASSPRANTGELFF. Here the CDR3 DNA reads TGTGCCAGCAGCCCTCGTGCGAACACCGGGGAGCTGTTTTTT. The chain recombines TRBV5-6 with TRBJ2-2; D not certain. Germline V gene sequence: CDR1 SGHDT, CDR2 YYEEEE. Trimming left V 4 bases short and J 0 bases short, with 7 bases between. The CDR3 sequence is 14 residues long.